Shown below are 9 T cell receptor beta chains from a single sample sequenced in a study of CD8 T cells in Susac syndrome. A quantity of 0.5 to 1 ug RNA underwent reverse transcription using random hexamers. MiXCR, run by TCRdb on the immunoSEQ multiplex PCR reads, gives a single entry per CDR3 protein. The sample records 150,000 to 200,000 distinct CDR3 sequences, 93% being singletons. Sequenced: CD4+ T cells from PBMCs. The source of these receptors is a human donor in good health.

The chain uses TRBV5-1 and TRBJ1-2, with D tentatively TRBD1 (5 bases). The CDR3 length is 15 residues. V lost 4 bases and J lost 3, with 16 bases in between. From germline, CDR1 is SGHRS and CDR2 YFSETQ. The CDR3 DNA follows: TGCGCCAGCAGCGGGGGTCTCCTAAGGGACTATGGCTACACCTTC. As protein: CASSGGLLRDYGYTF. Based on the CDR3 plus reference TRBV5-1 and TRBJ1-2, the full variable domain is KAGVTQTPRYLIKTRGQQVTLSCSPISGHRSVSWYQQTPGQGLQFLFEYFSETQRNKGNFPGRFSGRQFSNSRSEMNVSTLELGDSALYLCASSGGLLRDYGYTFGSGTRLTVV.

The rearrangement links TRBV7-2 to TRBJ1-1, with D maybe TRBD1 (6 bases). Deletions cut 5 bases from V and 10 bases from J, with 17 bases between. In germline, CDR1 is SGHTA, CDR2 FQGNSA. CDR3 length: 13 amino acids. The CDR3 region is CASSPVQATGAFF. Here the CDR3 DNA reads TGTGCCAGCAGCCCCGTCCAGGCGACAGGAGCTTTCTTT.

The chain is built from TRBV29-1 and TRBJ2-2; 7 positions match TRBD2. V dropped 7 bases and J dropped 5; count of bases not matched to a gene: 1. The germline V gene has CDR1 SQVTM and CDR2 ANQGSEA. CDR3 length: 11 amino acids. The CDR3 DNA sequence: TGCAGCGCCGGGGGGACCGGGGAGCTGTTTTTT. Translating gives CSAGGTGELFF.

The chain combines TRBV6-2 or TRBV6-3 with TRBJ2-2, with TRBD1 identical over 7 bases. Germline lookup yields CDR1 MNHEY and CDR2 SVGEGT. The ends lost 2 bases at V and 2 bases at J; junction bases unmatched: 8. The CDR3 runs to 17 residues. In nucleotides, the CDR3 is TGTGCCAGCAGTTACGTCCCGGGACAGCCAAACACCGGGGAGCTGTTTTTT. Protein: CASSYVPGQPNTGELFF.

The chain is built from TRBV12-3 or TRBV12-4 and TRBJ1-6; D unresolved. Trimming left V 6 bases short and J 9 bases short, with 12 bases between. This CDR3 comprises 13 residues. The CDR3 loop reads CASSRISGSPLHF. CDR3 sequence (DNA): TGTGCCAGCAGCCGGATTTCGGGTTCACCCCTCCACTTT.

This chain uses TRBV14 with TRBJ1-1, with D maybe TRBD1 (6 bases). Germline V gives CDR1 SGHDN, CDR2 FVKESK. CDR3 size: 15 residues. Trimming pared 1 base from V and 0 bases from J, leaving 9 bases between. The CDR3 reads CASSQVWGLNTEAFF. The CDR3 region has the DNA TGTGCCAGCAGCCAAGTCTGGGGGCTGAACACTGAAGCTTTCTTT.

The chain uses TRBV12-3 or TRBV12-4 and TRBJ2-7; D might be TRBD1 (6 bases). V was clipped by 6 bases and J by 6 bases, with 15 bases between them. The CDR3 has 13 residues. Here the CDR3 reads CASSLQGSGEQYV. In DNA form, the CDR3 reads TGTGCCAGCAGCCTACAGGGTTCGGGCGAGCAGTACGTC.

The rearrangement joins TRBV30 to TRBJ1-1; D unclear. V lost 2 bases and J lost 4, with 8 bases in between. The CDR3 runs to 12 residues. Germline CDR1 is GTSNPN and CDR2 is SVGIG (reference sequence). The CDR3 DNA reads as TGTGCCTGGAGTCCCCTGAGCACTGAAGCTTTCTTT. It specifies CAWSPLSTEAFF.

This rearrangement joins TRBV27 to TRBJ2-1; D is perhaps TRBD2 (6 bases). Germline assignment: CDR1 MNHEY and CDR2 SMNVEV (reference sequence). This CDR3 region has 15 residues. V lost 6 bases to trimming and J lost 0 bases, with 12 bases between them. The CDR3 loop reads CASSPLGGSYNEQFF. The DNA of the CDR3 is TGTGCCAGCAGCCCTCTGGGGGGCTCCTACAATGAGCAGTTCTTC.